Sequencing of this T cell receptor (beta chain) was carried out in a study of T cells after yellow fever vaccination. Study-wide points: In FACS-sorted repertoires, abundant clonotypes from the bulk population could appear as contaminants. Clonotypes shared by both compartments, CD4 and CD8, made up a small share. Reappearance after the booster was seen for most primary-vaccination clones, at about 95% CD4 and more than 80% CD8.

This clonotype was counted many times. Its cognate antigen is unknown. The study made its TCR cDNA through 5'RACE template switching. That step introduced a universal primer site along with UMIs. MiXCR, run by TCRdb on the 5' RACE reads, gives a single entry per CDR3 protein. The repertoire holds 29,000 or so distinct CDR3 sequences, with about 5% as singletons. Trimming took 5 bases from V and 5 from J; bases not matched to a gene: 8. Germline V CDR1 and CDR2: KGHSH, LQKENI. The CDR3 is made up of 16 amino acids. The chain employs TRBV18 and TRBJ2-1, with TRBD1 identical over 11 bases. The material sequenced was CD8+ T cells sorted from PBMCs, taken 10 days after the yellow fever booster vaccination. The origin of this receptor is a man aged 25 to 45 who received the YFV17D yellow fever vaccine. The CDR3 reads CASSYYPGQGDNEQFF. The CDR3 DNA reads TGTGCCAGCTCATATTATCCGGGACAGGGGGACAATGAGCAGTTCTTC.